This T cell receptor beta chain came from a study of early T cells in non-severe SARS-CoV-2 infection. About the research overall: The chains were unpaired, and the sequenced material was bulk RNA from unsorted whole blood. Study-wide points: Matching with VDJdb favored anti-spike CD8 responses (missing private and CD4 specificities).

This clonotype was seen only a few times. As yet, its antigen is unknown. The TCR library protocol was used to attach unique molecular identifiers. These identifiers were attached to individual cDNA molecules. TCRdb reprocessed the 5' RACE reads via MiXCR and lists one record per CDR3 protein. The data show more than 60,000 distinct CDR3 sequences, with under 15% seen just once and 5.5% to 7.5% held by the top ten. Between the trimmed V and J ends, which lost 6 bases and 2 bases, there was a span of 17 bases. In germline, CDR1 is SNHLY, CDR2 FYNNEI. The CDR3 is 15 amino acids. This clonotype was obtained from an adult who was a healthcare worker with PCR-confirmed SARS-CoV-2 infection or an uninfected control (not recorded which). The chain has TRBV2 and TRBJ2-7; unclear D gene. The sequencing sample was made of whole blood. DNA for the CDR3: TGTGCCAGCAGCGTACCCCTAGGGCTTACCTACGAGCAGTACTTC. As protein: CASSVPLGLTYEQYF.